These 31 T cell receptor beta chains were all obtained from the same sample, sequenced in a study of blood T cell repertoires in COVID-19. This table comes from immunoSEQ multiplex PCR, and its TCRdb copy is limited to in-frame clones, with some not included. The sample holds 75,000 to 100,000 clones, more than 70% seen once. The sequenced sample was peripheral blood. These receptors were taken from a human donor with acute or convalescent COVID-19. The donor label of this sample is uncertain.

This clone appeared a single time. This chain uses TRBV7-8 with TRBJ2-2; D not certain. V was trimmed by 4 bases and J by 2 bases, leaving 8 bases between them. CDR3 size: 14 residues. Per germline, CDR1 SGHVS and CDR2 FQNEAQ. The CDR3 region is CASSWALNTGELFF. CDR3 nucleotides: TGTGCCAGCAGCTGGGCCCTCAACACCGGGGAGCTGTTTTTT. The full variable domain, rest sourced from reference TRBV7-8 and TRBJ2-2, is GAGVSQSPRYKVAKRGQDVALRCDPISGHVSLFWYQQALGQGPEFLTYFQNEAQLDKSGLPSDRFFAERPEGSVSTLKIQRTQQEDSAVYLCASSWALNTGELFFGEGSRLTVL.

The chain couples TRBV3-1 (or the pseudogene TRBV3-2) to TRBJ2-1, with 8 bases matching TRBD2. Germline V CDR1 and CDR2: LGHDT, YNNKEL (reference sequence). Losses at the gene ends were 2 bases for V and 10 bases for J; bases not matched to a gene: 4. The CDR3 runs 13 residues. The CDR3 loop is CASSQSRGGEQFF. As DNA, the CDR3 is TGTGCCAGCAGCCAATCTCGGGGGGGGGAGCAGTTCTTC.

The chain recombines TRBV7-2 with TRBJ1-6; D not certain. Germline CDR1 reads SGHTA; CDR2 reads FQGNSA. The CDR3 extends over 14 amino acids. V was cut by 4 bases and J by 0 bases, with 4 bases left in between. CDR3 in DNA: TGTGCCAGCAGCTCGAGCTCCTATAATTCACCCCTCCACTTT. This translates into CASSSSSYNSPLHF. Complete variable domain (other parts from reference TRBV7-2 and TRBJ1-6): GAGVSQSPSNKVTEKGKDVELRCDPISGHTALYWYRQSLGQGLEFLIYFQGNSAPDKSGLPSDRFSAERTGGSVSTLTIQRTQQEDSAVYLCASSSSSYNSPLHFGNGTRLTVT.

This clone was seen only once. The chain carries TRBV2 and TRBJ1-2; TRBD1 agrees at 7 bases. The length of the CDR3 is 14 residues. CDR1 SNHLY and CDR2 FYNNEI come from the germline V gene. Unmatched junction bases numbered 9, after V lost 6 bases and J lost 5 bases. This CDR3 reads CASSRRGQEYGYTF. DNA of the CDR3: TGTGCCAGCAGCCGGAGGGGGCAGGAGTATGGCTACACCTTC.

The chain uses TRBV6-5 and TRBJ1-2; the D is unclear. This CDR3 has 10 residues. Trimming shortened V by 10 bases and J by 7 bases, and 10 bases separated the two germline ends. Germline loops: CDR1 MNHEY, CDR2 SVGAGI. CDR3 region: CATREGGYTF. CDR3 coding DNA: TGTGCCACCCGAGAGGGTGGCTACACCTTC.

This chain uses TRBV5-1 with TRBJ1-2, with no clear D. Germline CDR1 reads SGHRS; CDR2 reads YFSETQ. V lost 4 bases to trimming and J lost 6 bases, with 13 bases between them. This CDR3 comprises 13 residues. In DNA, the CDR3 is TGCGCCAGCAGCCTGGGTGGGCGGGATGGCTACACCTTC. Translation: CASSLGGRDGYTF.

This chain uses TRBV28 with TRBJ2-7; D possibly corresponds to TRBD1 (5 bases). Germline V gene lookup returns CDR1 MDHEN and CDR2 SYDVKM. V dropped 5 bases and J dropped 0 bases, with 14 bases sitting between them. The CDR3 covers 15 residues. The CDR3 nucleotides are TGTGCCAGCAGTCCCAGGAGACAGAGCTCCTACGAGCAGTACTTC. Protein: CASSPRRQSSYEQYF.

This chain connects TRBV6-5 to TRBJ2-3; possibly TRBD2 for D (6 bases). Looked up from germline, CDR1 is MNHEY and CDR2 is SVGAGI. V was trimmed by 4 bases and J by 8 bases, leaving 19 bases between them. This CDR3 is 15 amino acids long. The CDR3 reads CASSWAGLQGGTQYF. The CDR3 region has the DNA TGTGCCAGCAGTTGGGCGGGACTCCAGGGCGGTACGCAGTATTTT.

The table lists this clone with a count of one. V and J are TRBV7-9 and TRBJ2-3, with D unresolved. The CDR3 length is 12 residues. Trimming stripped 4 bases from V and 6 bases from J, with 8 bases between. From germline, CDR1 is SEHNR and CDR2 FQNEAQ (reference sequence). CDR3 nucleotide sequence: TGTGCCAGCAGCTATATAGAGGATACGCAGTATTTT. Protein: CASSYIEDTQYF.

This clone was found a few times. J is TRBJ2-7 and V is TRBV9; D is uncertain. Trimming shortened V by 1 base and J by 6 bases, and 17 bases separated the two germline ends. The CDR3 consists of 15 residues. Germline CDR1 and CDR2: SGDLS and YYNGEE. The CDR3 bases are TGTGCCAGCAGCGTAATCGGCGGAACCTTAATCGAGCAGTACTTC. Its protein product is CASSVIGGTLIEQYF.

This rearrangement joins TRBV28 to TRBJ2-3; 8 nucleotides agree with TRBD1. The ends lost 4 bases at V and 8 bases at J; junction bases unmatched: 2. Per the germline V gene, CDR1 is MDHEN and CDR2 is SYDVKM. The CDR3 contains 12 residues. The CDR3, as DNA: TGTGCCAGCAGTTCACAGGGGGGTACGCAGTATTTT. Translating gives CASSSQGGTQYF.

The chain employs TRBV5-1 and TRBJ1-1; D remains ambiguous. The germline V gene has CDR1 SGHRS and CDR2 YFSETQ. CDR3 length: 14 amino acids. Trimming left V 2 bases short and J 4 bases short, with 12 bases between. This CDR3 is CASSFSQSGTEAFF. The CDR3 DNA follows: TGCGCCAGCAGCTTTTCCCAATCGGGCACTGAAGCTTTCTTT.

CDR3 protein: CASNYGGANTGELFF. The CDR3 DNA follows: TGCGCCAGCAATTACGGGGGTGCGAACACCGGGGAGCTGTTTTTT. The chain couples TRBV5-1 to TRBJ2-2; TRBD2 is a possible D gene (6 bases). V lost 6 bases to trimming and J lost 0 bases, with 12 bases between them. Germline lookup yields CDR1 SGHRS and CDR2 YFSETQ. CDR3 length equals 15 residues.

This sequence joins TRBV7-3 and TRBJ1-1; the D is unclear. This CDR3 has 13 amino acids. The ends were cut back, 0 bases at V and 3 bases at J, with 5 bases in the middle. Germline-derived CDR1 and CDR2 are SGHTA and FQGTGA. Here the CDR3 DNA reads TGTGCCAGCAGCTTAACCACAGACACTGAAGCTTTCTTT. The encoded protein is CASSLTTDTEAFF.

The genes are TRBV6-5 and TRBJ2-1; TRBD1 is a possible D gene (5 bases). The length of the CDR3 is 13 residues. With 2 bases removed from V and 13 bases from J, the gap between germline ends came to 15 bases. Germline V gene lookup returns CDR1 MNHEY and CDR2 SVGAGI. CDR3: CASSYPPGQGQFF. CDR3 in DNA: TGTGCCAGCAGTTACCCCCCCGGGCAGGGTCAGTTCTTC.

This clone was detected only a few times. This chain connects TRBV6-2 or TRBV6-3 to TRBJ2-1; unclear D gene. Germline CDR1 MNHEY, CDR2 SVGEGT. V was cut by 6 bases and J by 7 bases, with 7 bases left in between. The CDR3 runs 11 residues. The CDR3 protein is CASSDTNEQFF. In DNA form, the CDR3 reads TGTGCCAGCAGCGACACAAATGAGCAGTTCTTC.

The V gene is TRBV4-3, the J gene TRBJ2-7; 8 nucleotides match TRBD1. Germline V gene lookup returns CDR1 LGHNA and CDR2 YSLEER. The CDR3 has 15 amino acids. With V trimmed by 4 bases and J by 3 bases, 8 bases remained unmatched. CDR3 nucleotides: TGCGCCAGCAGCCTGATAGCAGGGGGCAACTACGAGCAGTACTTC. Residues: CASSLIAGGNYEQYF.

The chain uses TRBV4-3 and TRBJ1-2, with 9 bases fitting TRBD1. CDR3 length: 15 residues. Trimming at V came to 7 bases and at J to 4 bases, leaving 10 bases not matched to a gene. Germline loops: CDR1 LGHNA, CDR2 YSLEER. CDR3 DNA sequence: TGCGCCAGCAACGGTAACGCGGGACAGGGCTATGGCTACACCTTC. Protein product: CASNGNAGQGYGYTF.

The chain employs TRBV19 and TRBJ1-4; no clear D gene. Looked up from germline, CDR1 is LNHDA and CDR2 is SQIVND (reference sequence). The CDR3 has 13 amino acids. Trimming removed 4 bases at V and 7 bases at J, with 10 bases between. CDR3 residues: CASSRGEGEKLFF. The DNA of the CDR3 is TGTGCCAGTAGTAGAGGTGAGGGTGAAAAACTGTTTTTT.

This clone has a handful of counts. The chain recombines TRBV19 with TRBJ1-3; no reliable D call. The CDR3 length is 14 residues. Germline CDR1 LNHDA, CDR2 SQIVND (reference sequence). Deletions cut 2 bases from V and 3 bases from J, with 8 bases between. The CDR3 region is CASSIFGLGNTIYF. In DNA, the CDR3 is TGTGCCAGTAGTATATTCGGACTTGGAAACACCATATATTTT.

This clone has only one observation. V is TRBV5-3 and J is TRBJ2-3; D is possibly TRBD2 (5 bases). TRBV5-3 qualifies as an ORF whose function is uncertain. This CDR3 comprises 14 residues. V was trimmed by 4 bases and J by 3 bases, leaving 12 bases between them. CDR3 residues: CARSKDSRTDTQYF. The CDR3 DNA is TGTGCCAGAAGCAAGGACTCTAGAACAGATACGCAGTATTTT.

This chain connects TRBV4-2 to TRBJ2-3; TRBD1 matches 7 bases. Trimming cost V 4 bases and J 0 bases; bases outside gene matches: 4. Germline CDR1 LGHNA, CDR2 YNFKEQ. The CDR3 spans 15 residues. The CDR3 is CASSPGTASTDTQYF. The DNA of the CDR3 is TGTGCCAGCAGCCCCGGGACAGCTAGCACAGATACGCAGTATTTT.

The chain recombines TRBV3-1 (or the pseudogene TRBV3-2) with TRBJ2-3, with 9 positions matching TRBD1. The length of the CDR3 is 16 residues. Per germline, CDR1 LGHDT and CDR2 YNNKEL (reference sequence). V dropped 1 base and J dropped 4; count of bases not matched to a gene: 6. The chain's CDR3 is CASSQGQGVISDTQYF. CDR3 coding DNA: TGTGCCAGCAGCCAAGGACAGGGGGTAATTTCAGATACGCAGTATTTT.

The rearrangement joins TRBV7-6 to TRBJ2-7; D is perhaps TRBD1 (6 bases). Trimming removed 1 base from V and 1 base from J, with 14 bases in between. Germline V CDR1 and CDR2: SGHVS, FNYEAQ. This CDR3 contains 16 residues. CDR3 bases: TGTGCCAGCAGCTTAGGTGGGGGCCTAATTTCCTACGAGCAGTACTTC. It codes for CASSLGGGLISYEQYF.

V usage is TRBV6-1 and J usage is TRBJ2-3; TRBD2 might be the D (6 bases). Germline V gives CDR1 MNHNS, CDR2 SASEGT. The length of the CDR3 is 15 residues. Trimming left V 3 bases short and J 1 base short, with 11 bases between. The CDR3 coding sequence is TGTGCCAGCAGTGAGGGGGGTTCTCGCACAGATACGCAGTATTTT. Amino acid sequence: CASSEGGSRTDTQYF.

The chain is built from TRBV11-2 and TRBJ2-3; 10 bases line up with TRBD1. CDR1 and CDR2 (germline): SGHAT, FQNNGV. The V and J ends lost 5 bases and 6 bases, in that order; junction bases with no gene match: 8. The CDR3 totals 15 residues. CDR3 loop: CASSPRTGGGDTQYF. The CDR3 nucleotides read TGTGCCAGCAGCCCCCGGACAGGGGGGGGTGATACGCAGTATTTT.

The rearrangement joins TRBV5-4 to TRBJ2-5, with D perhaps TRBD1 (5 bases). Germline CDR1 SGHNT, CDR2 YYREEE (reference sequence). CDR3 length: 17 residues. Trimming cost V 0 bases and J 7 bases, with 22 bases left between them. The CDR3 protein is CASSLATPGLSARTQYF. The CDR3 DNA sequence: TGTGCCAGCAGCTTGGCTACTCCAGGGTTGTCAGCACGGACCCAGTACTTC.

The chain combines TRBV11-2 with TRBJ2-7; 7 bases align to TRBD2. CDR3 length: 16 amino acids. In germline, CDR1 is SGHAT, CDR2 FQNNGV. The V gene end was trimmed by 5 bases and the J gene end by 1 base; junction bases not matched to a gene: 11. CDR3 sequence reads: CASSPRGSGDSYEQYF. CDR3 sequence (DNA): TGTGCCAGCAGCCCGCGGGGAAGCGGGGATTCCTACGAGCAGTACTTC. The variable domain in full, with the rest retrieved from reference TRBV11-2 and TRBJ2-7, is EAGVAQSPRYKIIEKRQSVAFWCNPISGHATLYWYQQILGQGPKLLIQFQNNGVVDDSQLPKDRFSAERLKGVDSTLKIQPAKLEDSAVYLCASSPRGSGDSYEQYFGPGTRLTVT.

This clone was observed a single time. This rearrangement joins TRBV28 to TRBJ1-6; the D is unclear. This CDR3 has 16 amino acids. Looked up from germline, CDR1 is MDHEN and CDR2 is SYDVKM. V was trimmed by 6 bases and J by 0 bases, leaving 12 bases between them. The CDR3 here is CASSLIGSSYNSPLHF. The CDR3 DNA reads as TGTGCCAGCAGCCTCATTGGGAGCTCCTATAATTCACCCCTCCACTTT. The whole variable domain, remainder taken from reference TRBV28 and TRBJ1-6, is DVKVTQSSRYLVKRTGEKVFLECVQDMDHENMFWYRQDPGLGLRLIYFSYDVKMKEKGDIPEGYSVSREKKERFSLILESASTNQTSMYLCASSLIGSSYNSPLHFGNGTRLTVT.

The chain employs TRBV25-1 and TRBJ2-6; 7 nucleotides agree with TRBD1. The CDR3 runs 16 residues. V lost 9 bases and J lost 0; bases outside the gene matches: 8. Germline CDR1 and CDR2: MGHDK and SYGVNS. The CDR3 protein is CASTGQPFSGANVLTF. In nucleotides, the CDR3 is TGTGCCAGTACGGGACAGCCGTTCTCTGGGGCCAACGTCCTGACTTTC.

The CDR3 reads CATSNPGGTGNYEQYF. As DNA, the CDR3 is TGTGCCACCAGTAATCCGGGCGGGACAGGCAATTACGAGCAGTACTTC. The V call is TRBV24-1, the J call TRBJ2-7; 8 bases match TRBD1. Germline values: CDR1 KGHDR, CDR2 SFDVKD. There are 16 residues in the CDR3. J gave up 4 bases and V 6 bases, and 13 bases lay outside the gene matches.